The clone carrying this TCR beta chain has only a few counts. Its specificity is not known. The V gene's germline CDR1 is SGHRS and CDR2 YFSETQ. This CDR3 comprises 11 residues. The ends were cut back, 3 bases at V and 5 bases at J, with 4 bases in the middle. Sample-barcoded 5' priming and a J-beta primer mix drove a second PCR of about 6 to 11 cycles. One entry per CDR3 protein, called by TCRdb with MiXCR from the 5' RACE reads. The data contain around 690,000 distinct CDR3 sequences, 58% of them singletons. The data were obtained in a study of blood T cells in healthy people across ages. Across the study: Per every two T cells, about one barcoded beta molecule was captured by template switching.

Findings and limits, study-wide: Estimated diversity, derived from one million T cells, was regarded as an underestimate.

This chain connects TRBV5-1 to TRBJ2-3; D uncertain. Sequenced input: blood. This clonotype originated in a man in his 60s in good health. The CDR3 reads CASSSEDTQYF. CDR3 nucleotides: TGCGCCAGCAGCTCAGAAGATACGCAGTATTTT.